These 17 T cell receptor beta chains were all obtained from the same sample, sequenced in a study of T cells in Graves' hyperthyroidism and ophthalmopathy. Amplified regions were TCR beta CDR3 sequences from RNA transcripts. The primer set for the first-round RT-PCR of the TCR CDR3 was HTBI. TCRdb reprocessed the multiplex PCR reads with MiXCR, giving one entry per CDR3 protein. Of fewer than 650,000 distinct CDR3 sequences in the sample, about 15% are singletons; the top ten hold approximately 14%. The specimen sequenced was blood. The receptors were sampled from a woman between 40 and 55 years old with Graves' hyperthyroidism.

The V and J genes are TRBV29-1 and TRBJ2-4; the match to TRBD2 covers 8 bases. The CDR3 is 16 residues long. CDR1 and CDR2 (germline): SQVTM, ANQGSEA. J gave up 3 bases and V 3 bases, and 10 bases lay outside the gene matches. The CDR3 reads CSVEPPTSGNKNIQYF. The CDR3 DNA is TGCAGCGTTGAGCCCCCCACTAGCGGAAACAAAAACATTCAGTACTTC.

In its sample, this clonotype was seen many times. V gene TRBV27 combines with J gene TRBJ1-5; unclear D gene. The CDR3 spans 13 residues. The V end was cut by 1 base, the J end by 3 bases, with 4 bases between. The germline gives CDR1 MNHEY, CDR2 SMNVEV (reference sequence). In DNA, the CDR3 is TGTGCCAGCAGTTTATGGGTCAATCAGCCCCAGCATTTT. It translates to CASSLWVNQPQHF.

This clonotype was seen a few times. The CDR3 spells CASSVDAGTVCNEQFF. Here the CDR3 DNA reads TGTGCCAGCAGCGTGGACGCGGGGACAGTCTGCAATGAGCAGTTCTTC. This chain uses TRBV9 with TRBJ2-1; tentative D call: TRBD1 (7 bases). Trimming pared 2 bases from V and 6 bases from J, leaving 18 bases between. In germline, CDR1 is SGDLS, CDR2 YYNGEE. The CDR3 covers 16 residues.

This clonotype was observed at least ten times. The V gene is TRBV2, the J gene TRBJ2-7; D might be TRBD1 (5 bases). V shed 6 bases and J shed 0 bases, with 15 bases lying between them. CDR1 is SNHLY and CDR2 is FYNNEI in the germline V gene. There are 15 residues in the CDR3. DNA for the CDR3: TGTGCCAGCAGCCCTATGACAGTAACCTCCTACGAGCAGTACTTC. This codes for CASSPMTVTSYEQYF.

This clonotype was found many times. V is TRBV28 and J is TRBJ1-1; no firm D call. The ends were cut back, 5 bases at V and 8 bases at J, with 6 bases in the middle. Germline assignment: CDR1 MDHEN and CDR2 SYDVKM. This CDR3 is built from 10 residues. The CDR3 DNA sequence: TGTGCCAGCAGTACCTCCGAAGCTTTCTTT. Its protein product is CASSTSEAFF.

J is TRBJ2-5 and V is TRBV5-1; TRBD2 agrees at 9 bases. The CDR3 has 17 amino acids. V gave up 2 bases and J gave up 5 bases; unmatched junction bases: 13. Germline loops: CDR1 SGHRS, CDR2 YFSETQ. The DNA for the CDR3 is TGCGCCAGCAGCTTAAGGAATTTAGCGGGAGCTCGGGAGACCCAGTACTTC. Its translation: CASSLRNLAGARETQYF.

This clonotype was seen at least ten times. The rearrangement joins TRBV13 to TRBJ2-1; perhaps TRBD2 as D (5 bases). This CDR3 has 14 residues. V lost 2 bases to trimming and J lost 3 bases, with 8 bases between them. Germline V gene sequence: CDR1 PRHDT, CDR2 FYEKMQ (reference sequence). The CDR3 DNA reads TGTGCCAGCAGCTTACTAGCAGGCTACAATGAGCAGTTCTTC. Translating it yields CASSLLAGYNEQFF.

This chain joins TRBV19 and TRBJ2-1, with TRBD2 matching 13 bases. Germline V lookup: CDR1 LNHDA, CDR2 SQIVND (reference sequence). The ends lost 3 bases at V and 0 bases at J; junction bases unmatched: 5. CDR3 length equals 18 residues. The chain's CDR3 is CASSIRLAGGSSYNEQFF. CDR3 sequence (DNA): TGTGCCAGTAGTATCAGACTAGCGGGAGGAAGCTCCTACAATGAGCAGTTCTTC.

This clonotype came up many times. This sequence joins TRBV5-1 and TRBJ2-1, with 9 nucleotides matching TRBD2. This CDR3 spans 15 amino acids. Germline values: CDR1 SGHRS, CDR2 YFSETQ. With 0 bases clipped from V and 4 bases from J, the junction kept 2 bases outside the gene matches. The CDR3: CASSLGLADYNEQFF. The CDR3 DNA reads TGCGCCAGCAGCTTGGGACTAGCGGATTACAATGAGCAGTTCTTC.

The rearrangement links TRBV9 to TRBJ2-7; the D gene is possibly TRBD1 (5 bases). V shed 0 bases and J shed 4 bases, with 14 bases lying between them. Germline V gene data show CDR1 as SGDLS and CDR2 as YYNGEE. The CDR3 is made up of 15 amino acids. CDR3 DNA sequence: TGTGCCAGCAGCGTAGCGGGTGGGGCGACTTACGAGCAGTACTTC. Protein sequence: CASSVAGGATYEQYF.

This clonotype was seen only a few times. V usage is TRBV6-1 and J usage is TRBJ2-7; D is unclear. V was shortened by 6 bases and J by 3 bases, with 18 bases between the two germline ends. Germline lookup yields CDR1 MNHNS and CDR2 SASEGT. The CDR3 sequence is 15 residues long. The CDR3 sequence is CASSLPPQRGYEQYF. CDR3 nucleotides: TGTGCCAGCAGCCTTCCCCCCCAACGCGGCTACGAGCAGTACTTC.

This clonotype was counted ten times or more. The chain has TRBV27 and TRBJ1-5; the D is unclear. Germline CDR1 reads MNHEY; CDR2 reads SMNVEV (reference sequence). The V end lost 6 bases, the J end lost 6 bases, and 15 bases lay between the germline ends. The CDR3 covers 14 residues. CDR3 in amino acids: CASSLAGGGQPQHF. The CDR3 DNA sequence: TGTGCCAGCAGCTTAGCAGGCGGTGGTCAGCCCCAGCATTTT.

In this sample, this clonotype turned up a few times. The chain has TRBV9 and TRBJ2-1, with TRBD2 matching over 12 bases. After removal of 0 bases from V and 7 bases from J, the junction contained 5 bases not matched to a gene. CDR3 length: 16 amino acids. The V gene's germline CDR1 is SGDLS and CDR2 YYNGEE. In nucleotides, the CDR3 is TGTGCCAGCAGCGTAGAGACTAGCGGGAGAGGTAATGAGCAGTTCTTC. It yields the protein CASSVETSGRGNEQFF.

This clonotype was found a few times. The J gene is TRBJ2-7, the V gene TRBV29-1; TRBD2 might be the D (5 bases). The CDR3 consists of 14 residues. Germline V gene sequence: CDR1 SQVTM, CDR2 ANQGSEA. The germline V and J ends were trimmed by 4 bases and 1 base, with 14 bases remaining between them. CDR3 in amino acids: CSVVPSGTSYEQYF. The CDR3 nucleotides read TGCAGCGTTGTTCCCAGCGGAACGTCCTACGAGCAGTACTTC.

This clonotype was seen many times. This chain joins TRBV12-5 and TRBJ1-1, with D tentatively TRBD1 (5 bases). In germline, CDR1 is LGHNT, CDR2 FRNRAP. Trimming took off 5 bases at V and 1 base at J, with 14 bases between the two ends. The length of the CDR3 is 15 residues. The CDR3 bases are TGTGCTAGTGGTCTTTGGCCGGGGCCGAACACTGAAGCTTTCTTT. Translating gives CASGLWPGPNTEAFF. The variable domain in full, with the rest retrieved from reference TRBV12-5 and TRBJ1-1, is DARVTQTPRHKVTEMGQEVTMRCQPILGHNTVFWYRQTMMQGLELLAYFRNRAPLDDSGMPKDRFSAEMPDATLATLKIQPSEPRDSAVYFCASGLWPGPNTEAFFGQGTRLTVV.

As for this clonotype: A clone one base away is much larger, so this may be a read error. The rearrangement links TRBV7-2 to TRBJ2-3, with 13 bases lining up with TRBD2. From germline, CDR1 is SGHTA and CDR2 FQGNSA. The CDR3 has 15 amino acids. V was pared by 7 bases and J by 6 bases, with 7 bases of the junction left unmatched. This CDR3 is CASTRTSGSSDTQYF. The DNA for the CDR3 is TGTGCCAGCACCCGGACTAGCGGGAGTTCTGATACGCAGTATTTT.

This chain links TRBV6-1 with TRBJ2-1, with TRBD1 identical over 8 bases. CDR1 is MNHNS and CDR2 is SASEGT in the germline V gene. V lost 3 bases to trimming and J lost 10 bases; unmatched junction nucleotides: 8. This CDR3 region has 14 residues. The CDR3: CASSDSGQGWEQFF. Here the CDR3 DNA reads TGTGCCAGCAGTGATAGCGGACAGGGATGGGAGCAGTTCTTC.